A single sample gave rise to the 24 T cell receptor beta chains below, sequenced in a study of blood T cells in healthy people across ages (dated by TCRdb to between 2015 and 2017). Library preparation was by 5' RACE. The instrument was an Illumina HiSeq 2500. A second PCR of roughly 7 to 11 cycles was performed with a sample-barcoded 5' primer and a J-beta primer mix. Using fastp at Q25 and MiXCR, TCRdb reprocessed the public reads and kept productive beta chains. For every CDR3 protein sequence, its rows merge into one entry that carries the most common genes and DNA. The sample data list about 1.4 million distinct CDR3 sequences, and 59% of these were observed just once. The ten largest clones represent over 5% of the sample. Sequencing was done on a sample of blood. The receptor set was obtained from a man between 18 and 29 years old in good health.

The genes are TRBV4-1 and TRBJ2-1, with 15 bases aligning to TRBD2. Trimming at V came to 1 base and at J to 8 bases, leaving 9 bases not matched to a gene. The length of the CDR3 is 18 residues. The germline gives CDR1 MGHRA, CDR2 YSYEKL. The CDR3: CASSQVGFGLAGGHEQFF. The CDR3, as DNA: TGCGCCAGCAGCCAAGTTGGTTTCGGACTAGCGGGGGGGCATGAGCAGTTCTTC.

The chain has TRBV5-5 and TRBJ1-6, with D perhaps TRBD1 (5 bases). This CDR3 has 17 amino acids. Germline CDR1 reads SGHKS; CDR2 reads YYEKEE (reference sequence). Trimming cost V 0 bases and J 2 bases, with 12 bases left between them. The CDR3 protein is CASSLVWTSTYNSPLHF. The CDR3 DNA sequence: TGTGCCAGCAGCTTGGTTTGGACAAGCACCTATAATTCACCCCTCCACTTT.

DNA of the CDR3: TGCGCCAGCGGTGGTGCAGGGATAAGCACAGATACGCAGTATTTT. Protein sequence: CASGGAGISTDTQYF. The chain is built from TRBV5-1 and TRBJ2-3, with TRBD1 as a possible D gene (5 bases). The CDR3 runs to 15 residues. The germline V and J ends were trimmed by 7 bases and 0 bases, with 15 bases remaining between them. The V gene's germline CDR1 is SGHRS and CDR2 YFSETQ.

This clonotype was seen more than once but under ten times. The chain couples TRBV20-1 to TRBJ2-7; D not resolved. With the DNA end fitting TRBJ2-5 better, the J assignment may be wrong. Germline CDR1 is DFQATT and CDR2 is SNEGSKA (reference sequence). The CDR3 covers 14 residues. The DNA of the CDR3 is TGCAGTGCTAGAGAGGCGGAACCCCAAGAGACCCAGTACTTC. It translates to CSAREAEPQETQYF.

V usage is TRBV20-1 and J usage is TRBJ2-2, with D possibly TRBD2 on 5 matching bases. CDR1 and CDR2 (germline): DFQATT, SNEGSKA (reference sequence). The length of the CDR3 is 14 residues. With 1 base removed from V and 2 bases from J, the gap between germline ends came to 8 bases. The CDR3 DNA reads TGCAGTGCTAGAGTTCCTAGCAACACCGGGGAGCTGTTTTTT. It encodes CSARVPSNTGELFF.

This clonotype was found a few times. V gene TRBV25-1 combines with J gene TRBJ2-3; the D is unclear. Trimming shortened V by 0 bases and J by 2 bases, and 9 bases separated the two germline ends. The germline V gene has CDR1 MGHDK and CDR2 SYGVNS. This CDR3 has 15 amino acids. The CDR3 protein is CASSEYGRTTDTQYF. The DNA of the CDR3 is TGTGCCAGCAGTGAATACGGCAGAACCACAGATACGCAGTATTTT.

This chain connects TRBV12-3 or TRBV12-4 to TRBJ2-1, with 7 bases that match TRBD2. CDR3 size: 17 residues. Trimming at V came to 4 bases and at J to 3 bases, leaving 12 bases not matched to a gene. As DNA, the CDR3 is TGTGCCAGCAGTTATCGACTCGGCGGGAGCGACTACAATGAGCAGTTCTTC. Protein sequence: CASSYRLGGSDYNEQFF.

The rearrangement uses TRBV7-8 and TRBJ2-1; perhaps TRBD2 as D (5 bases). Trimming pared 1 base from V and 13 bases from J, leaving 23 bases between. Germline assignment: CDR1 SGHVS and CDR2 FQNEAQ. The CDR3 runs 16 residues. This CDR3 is CASSLGASYTQETQFF. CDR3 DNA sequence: TGTGCCAGCAGCTTAGGGGCTAGCTATACCCAAGAGACCCAGTTCTTC.

CDR3 loop: CAIRAARDGSYEQYF. In DNA form, the CDR3 reads TGTGCCATCAGGGCGGCACGAGACGGGTCCTACGAGCAGTACTTC. This chain connects TRBV10-3 to TRBJ2-4; D is undetermined. Matching the DNA end better, TRBJ2-7 makes the J call doubtful. The germline gives CDR1 ENHRY, CDR2 SYGVKD. This CDR3 has 15 residues.

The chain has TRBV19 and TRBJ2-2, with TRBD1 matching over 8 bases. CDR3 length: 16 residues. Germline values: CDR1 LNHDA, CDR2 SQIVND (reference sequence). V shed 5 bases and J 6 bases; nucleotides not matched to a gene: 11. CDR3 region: CASSPHPPGGPGELFF. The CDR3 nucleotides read TGTGCCAGTAGTCCCCACCCTCCAGGGGGCCCCGGGGAGCTGTTTTTT.

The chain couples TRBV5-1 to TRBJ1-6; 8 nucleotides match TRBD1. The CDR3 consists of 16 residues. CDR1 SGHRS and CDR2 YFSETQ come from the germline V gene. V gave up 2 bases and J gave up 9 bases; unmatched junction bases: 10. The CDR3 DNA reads TGCGCCAGCAGCTTTGGGGACAGGATTTCGTCTTCACCCCTCCACTTT. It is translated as CASSFGDRISSSPLHF.

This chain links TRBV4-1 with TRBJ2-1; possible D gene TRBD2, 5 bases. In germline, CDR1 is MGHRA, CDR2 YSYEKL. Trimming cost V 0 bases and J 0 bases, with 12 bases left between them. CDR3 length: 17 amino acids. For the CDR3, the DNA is TGCGCCAGCAGCCAAGATCGTAGAGGGAGCTCCTACAATGAGCAGTTCTTC. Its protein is CASSQDRRGSSYNEQFF.

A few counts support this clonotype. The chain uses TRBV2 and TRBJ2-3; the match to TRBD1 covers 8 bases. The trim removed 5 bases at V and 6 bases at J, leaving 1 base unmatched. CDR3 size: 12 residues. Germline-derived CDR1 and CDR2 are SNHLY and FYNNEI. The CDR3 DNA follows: TGTGCCAGCAGTACAGGGGGGGATACGCAGTATTTT. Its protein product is CASSTGGDTQYF.

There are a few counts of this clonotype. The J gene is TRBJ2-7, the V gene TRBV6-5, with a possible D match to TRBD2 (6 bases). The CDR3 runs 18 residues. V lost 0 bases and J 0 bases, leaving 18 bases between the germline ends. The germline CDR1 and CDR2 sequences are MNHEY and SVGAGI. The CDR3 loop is CASSYSSKEGPASYEQYF. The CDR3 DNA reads TGTGCCAGCAGTTACTCGAGTAAGGAGGGACCAGCCTCCTACGAGCAGTACTTC.

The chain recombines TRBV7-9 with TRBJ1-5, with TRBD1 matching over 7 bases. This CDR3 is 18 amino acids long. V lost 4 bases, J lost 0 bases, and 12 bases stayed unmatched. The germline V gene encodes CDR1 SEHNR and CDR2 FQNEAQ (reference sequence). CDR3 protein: CASSSVGQEWSSNQPQHF. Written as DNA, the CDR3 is TGTGCCAGCAGCTCGGTAGGACAGGAATGGTCTAGCAATCAGCCCCAGCATTTT.

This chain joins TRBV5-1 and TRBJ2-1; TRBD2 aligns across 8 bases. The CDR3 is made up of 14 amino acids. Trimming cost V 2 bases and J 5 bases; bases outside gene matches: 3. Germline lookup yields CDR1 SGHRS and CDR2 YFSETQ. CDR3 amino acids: CASSFGLAHNEQFF. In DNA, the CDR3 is TGCGCCAGCAGCTTTGGACTAGCACACAATGAGCAGTTCTTC.

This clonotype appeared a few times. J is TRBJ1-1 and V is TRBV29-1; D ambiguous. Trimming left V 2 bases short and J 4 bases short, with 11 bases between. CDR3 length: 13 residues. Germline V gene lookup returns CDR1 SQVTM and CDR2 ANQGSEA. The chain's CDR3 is CSVESGSGTEAFF. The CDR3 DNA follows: TGCAGCGTTGAATCGGGTTCTGGCACTGAAGCTTTCTTT.

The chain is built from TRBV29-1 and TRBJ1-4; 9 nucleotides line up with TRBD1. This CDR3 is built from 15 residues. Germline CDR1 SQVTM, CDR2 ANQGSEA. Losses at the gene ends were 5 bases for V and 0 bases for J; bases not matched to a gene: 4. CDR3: CSVRDRGSTNEKLFF. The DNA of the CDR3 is TGCAGCGTTCGTGACAGGGGGTCAACTAATGAAAAACTGTTTTTT. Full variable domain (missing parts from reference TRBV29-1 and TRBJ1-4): SAVISQKPSRDICQRGTSLTIQCQVDSQVTMMFWYRQQPGQSLTLIATANQGSEATYESGFVIDKFPISRPNLTFSTLTVSNMSPEDSSIYLCSVRDRGSTNEKLFFGSGTQLSVL.

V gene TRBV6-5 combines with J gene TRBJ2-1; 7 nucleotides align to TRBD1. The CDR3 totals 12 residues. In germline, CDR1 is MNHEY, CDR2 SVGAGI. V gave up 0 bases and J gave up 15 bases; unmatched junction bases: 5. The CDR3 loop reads CASSYSIDRAFF. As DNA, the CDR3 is TGTGCCAGCAGTTACTCGATAGACAGGGCGTTCTTC.

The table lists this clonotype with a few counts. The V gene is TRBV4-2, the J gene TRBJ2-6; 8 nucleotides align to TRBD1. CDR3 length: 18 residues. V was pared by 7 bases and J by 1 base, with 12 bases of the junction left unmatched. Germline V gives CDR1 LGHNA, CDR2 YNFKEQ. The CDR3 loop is CASTRDRSYTSGANVLTF. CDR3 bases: TGTGCCAGCACCCGGGACAGGTCCTATACTTCTGGGGCCAACGTCCTGACTTTC.

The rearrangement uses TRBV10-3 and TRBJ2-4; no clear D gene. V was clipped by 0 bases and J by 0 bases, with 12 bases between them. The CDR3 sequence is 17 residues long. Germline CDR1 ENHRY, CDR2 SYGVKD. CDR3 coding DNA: TGTGCCATCAGTGAGTCGATGGAGACGTTAGCCAAAAACATTCAGTACTTC. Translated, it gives CAISESMETLAKNIQYF.

The CDR3 sequence is CASSERAPSSLAKNIQYF. CDR3 bases: TGTGCCAGCAGTGAAAGGGCCCCTAGCAGCCTAGCCAAAAACATTCAGTACTTC. The chain employs TRBV2 and TRBJ2-4; perhaps TRBD2 as D (5 bases). The CDR3 runs 18 residues. Trimming shortened V by 2 bases and J by 0 bases, and 17 bases separated the two germline ends. Germline CDR1 is SNHLY and CDR2 is FYNNEI.

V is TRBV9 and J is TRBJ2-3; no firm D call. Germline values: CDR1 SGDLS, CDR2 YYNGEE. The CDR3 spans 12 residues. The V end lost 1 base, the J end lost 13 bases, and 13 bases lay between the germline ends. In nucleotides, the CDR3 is TGTGCCAGCAGCGTATCCCAAGGAGAAGAGTATTTT. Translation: CASSVSQGEEYF.

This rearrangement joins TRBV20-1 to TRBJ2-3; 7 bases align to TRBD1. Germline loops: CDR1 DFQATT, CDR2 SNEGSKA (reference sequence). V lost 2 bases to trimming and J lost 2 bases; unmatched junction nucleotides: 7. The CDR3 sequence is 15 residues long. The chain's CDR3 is CSARKGTANTDTQYF. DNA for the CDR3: TGCAGTGCTAGAAAAGGGACAGCGAACACAGATACGCAGTATTTT.